The subject of this entry is one TCR beta chain. These data are taken from a study of cytomegalovirus exposure and HLA in healthy donors. PCR employed 60 Vbeta and 13 Jbeta primers. Original processing methods: Later work found approximately 80 million unique TCR beta chains, with 10 million to 14 million shared. Profiling relied on immunoSEQ multiplex PCR, and the TCRdb table lists in-frame clones only, not all of them. V and J calls and clone size follow that table, whereas D and trimming were derived from the DNA. The sample has about 150,000 clones; around 79% are singletons. The CDR3 spans 16 residues. Germline V gene data show CDR1 as SGHAT and CDR2 as FQDESV (reference sequence). V lost 4 bases to trimming and J lost 2 bases; unmatched junction nucleotides: 6.

The specimen sequenced was PBMCs. This sequence joins TRBV11-1 and TRBJ2-5; 11 nucleotides match TRBD2. This TCR derives from a man aged 25 to 40 in good health and CMV-seropositive. The CDR3, as DNA: TGTGCCAGCAGCTCACCGGGACTAGCGGAACAAGAGACCCAGTACTTC. Protein sequence: CASSSPGLAEQETQYF. Looking up the rest from reference TRBV11-1 and TRBJ2-5 gives the full variable domain: EAEVAQSPRYKITEKSQAVAFWCDPISGHATLYWYRQILGQGPELLVQFQDESVVDDSQLPKDRFSAERLKGVDSTLKIQPAELGDSAMYLCASSSPGLAEQETQYFGPGTRLLVL.